The 20 T cell receptor beta chains below come from one sample, sequenced in a study of T cell repertoires in cytomegalovirus infection (dated by TCRdb to the late 2010s). Instrument used: Illumina HiSeq 1500. TCRdb reran the public reads through fastp at Q25 and MiXCR, keeping productive beta chains. Entries are consolidated by CDR3 protein sequence, retaining the most common genes and DNA. The table for this sample lists roughly 720,000 distinct CDR3 sequences; 35% to 40% of them were counted only once. The biggest ten clones account for under 3.5% of the sample. Sample: PBMCs. The origin of the receptors is a human donor in good health (CMV status not recorded). Some clones in this sample may be carry-over from other donors' samples.

V usage is TRBV12-3 or TRBV12-4 and J usage is TRBJ1-3; 7 bases map to TRBD1. CDR3 length: 14 residues. Unmatched junction bases numbered 3, after V lost 6 bases and J lost 1 base. The CDR3 bases are TGTGCCAGCAGAACGACAGGGTCTGGAAACACCATATATTTT. Protein product: CASRTTGSGNTIYF.

The J gene is TRBJ1-1, the V gene TRBV12-3 or TRBV12-4; D may be TRBD1 (5 bases). Between the trimmed V and J ends, which lost 5 bases and 9 bases, there was a span of 13 bases. The CDR3 consists of 12 residues. The chain's CDR3 is CASSDSGTKAFF. For the CDR3, the DNA is TGTGCCAGCAGTGACTCCGGGACGAAAGCTTTCTTT.

This clonotype appeared a few times. The rearrangement uses TRBV28 and TRBJ2-1, with D perhaps assigned TRBD1 or TRBD2 (5 bases each). V gave up 5 bases and J gave up 5 bases, with 16 bases separating them. This CDR3 region has 15 residues. Germline V gives CDR1 MDHEN, CDR2 SYDVKM. In DNA form, the CDR3 reads TGTGCCAGCAGTCCCCCCGCCGGGGCCCACAATGAGCAGTTCTTC. As protein: CASSPPAGAHNEQFF.

This clonotype has only one observation. The chain employs TRBV3-1 and TRBJ1-5; a weak D match, TRBD1 (5 bases). This CDR3 is built from 14 residues. The V end was cut by 3 bases, the J end by 7 bases, with 13 bases between. Germline CDR1 and CDR2: LGHDT and YNNKEL (reference sequence). This CDR3 reads CASSQNGRGQPQHF. As DNA, the CDR3 is TGTGCCAGCAGCCAGAACGGGAGGGGACAGCCCCAGCATTTT.

This clonotype showed up just a few times. The V gene is TRBV28, the J gene TRBJ1-2; 10 bases fit TRBD1. Germline V lookup: CDR1 MDHEN, CDR2 SYDVKM. With V trimmed by 7 bases and J by 14 bases, 7 bases remained unmatched. The CDR3 runs 11 residues. The CDR3 protein is CASTSPGQGTF. The DNA of the CDR3 is TGTGCCAGCACCAGTCCGGGACAGGGGACCTTC.

This clonotype was observed many times. This sequence joins TRBV27 and TRBJ1-3; D unresolved. The germline CDR1 and CDR2 sequences are MNHEY and SMNVEV (reference sequence). Trimming stripped 6 bases from V and 0 bases from J, with 9 bases between. CDR3 length equals 14 residues. The CDR3 sequence: CASSLGPSGNTIYF. The DNA of the CDR3 is TGTGCCAGCAGCCTCGGGCCCTCTGGAAACACCATATATTTT.

This clonotype has just a few counts. V gene TRBV10-3 combines with J gene TRBJ1-4, with 9 bases fitting TRBD1. The CDR3 runs 15 residues. Unmatched junction bases numbered 6, after V lost 3 bases and J lost 7 bases. The germline CDR1 and CDR2 sequences are ENHRY and SYGVKD. CDR3 in DNA: TGTGCCATCAGTGATGTGGGACAGGGCGGTGAAAAACTGTTTTTT. This translates into CAISDVGQGGEKLFF.

The chain uses TRBV10-3 and TRBJ1-1; D ambiguous. Per germline, CDR1 ENHRY and CDR2 SYGVKD. The CDR3 has 15 amino acids. The V end lost 0 bases, the J end lost 8 bases, and 16 bases lay between the germline ends. Here the CDR3 reads CAISESLGPLGEAFF. The CDR3, as DNA: TGTGCCATCAGTGAGTCCTTAGGCCCGCTGGGGGAAGCTTTCTTT.

The gene calls are TRBV27 and TRBJ2-3; 13 bases line up with TRBD2. Per germline, CDR1 MNHEY and CDR2 SMNVEV (reference sequence). The CDR3 length is 18 residues. V lost 10 bases to trimming and J lost 4 bases; unmatched junction nucleotides: 17. The CDR3 region is CAINSHPGLAGRADTQYF. The CDR3 coding sequence is TGTGCCATCAATTCTCACCCGGGACTAGCGGGAAGGGCAGATACGCAGTATTTT.

This clonotype has a count of ten or more. The chain joins TRBV7-2 to TRBJ2-1, with D possibly being TRBD2 (6 bases). The germline V and J ends were trimmed by 7 bases and 4 bases, with 11 bases remaining between them. Germline V gives CDR1 SGHTA, CDR2 FQGNSA. There are 13 residues in the CDR3. In DNA form, the CDR3 reads TGTGCCAGCACCCGTGGGGGGTACAATGAGCAGTTCTTC. Translating it yields CASTRGGYNEQFF.

The chain combines TRBV5-1 with TRBJ2-2, with D perhaps matching TRBD1 (6 bases). Trimming left V 7 bases short and J 2 bases short, with 24 bases between. In germline, CDR1 is SGHRS, CDR2 YFSETQ. This CDR3 is built from 18 residues. The CDR3 region is CASRTHSLDRRNTGELFF. In DNA, the CDR3 is TGCGCCAGCCGAACACATTCCCTCGACAGGCGAAACACCGGGGAGCTGTTTTTT. Filled out from reference TRBV5-1 and TRBJ2-2, the complete variable domain reads KAGVTQTPRYLIKTRGQQVTLSCSPISGHRSVSWYQQTPGQGLQFLFEYFSETQRNKGNFPGRFSGRQFSNSRSEMNVSTLELGDSALYLCASRTHSLDRRNTGELFFGEGSRLTVL.

In this sample, this clonotype turned up a few times. This chain uses TRBV20-1 with TRBJ1-5; D ambiguous. This CDR3 comprises 14 residues. The ends were cut back, 3 bases at V and 0 bases at J, with 9 bases in the middle. Germline CDR1 reads DFQATT; CDR2 reads SNEGSKA (reference sequence). CDR3 in DNA: TGCAGTGCTAGGGCCGCTTATAGCAATCAGCCCCAGCATTTT. This translates into CSARAAYSNQPQHF.

This clonotype has a count of ten or more. The CDR3 is CASSETGTGNEKLFF. The DNA for the CDR3 is TGTGCCAGCAGTGAGACCGGGACAGGGAATGAAAAACTGTTTTTT. J is TRBJ1-4 and V is TRBV2; 9 bases agree with TRBD1. Losses at the gene ends were 3 bases for V and 5 bases for J; bases not matched to a gene: 4. CDR1 SNHLY and CDR2 FYNNEI come from the germline V gene. This CDR3 has 15 amino acids.

This chain links TRBV7-9 with TRBJ2-7, with TRBD1 identical over 12 bases. CDR1 SEHNR and CDR2 FQNEAQ come from the germline V gene (reference sequence). The CDR3 contains 14 residues. V lost 7 bases and J lost 5; bases outside the gene matches: 6. The CDR3 is CASTGTGGPHEQYF. In nucleotides, the CDR3 is TGTGCCAGCACCGGGACAGGGGGCCCCCACGAGCAGTACTTC.

This clonotype has ten or more counts. V usage is TRBV7-3 and J usage is TRBJ2-1, with 11 bases aligning to TRBD2. CDR3 length: 15 amino acids. Germline V CDR1 and CDR2: SGHTA, FQGTGA. The V and J ends lost 5 bases and 4 bases, in that order; junction bases with no gene match: 4. The CDR3 sequence is CASSQLAGEYNEQFF. The DNA for the CDR3 is TGTGCCAGCAGCCAACTAGCGGGGGAATACAATGAGCAGTTCTTC.

The V and J genes are TRBV4-1 and TRBJ2-7; no clear D. The ends were cut back, 0 bases at V and 9 bases at J, with 6 bases in the middle. This CDR3 spans 11 amino acids. Germline V CDR1 and CDR2: MGHRA, YSYEKL. The CDR3 protein is CASSQDAGQYF. As DNA, the CDR3 is TGCGCCAGCAGCCAAGATGCCGGGCAGTACTTC.

The rearrangement joins TRBV29-1 to TRBJ2-7; 9 positions agree with TRBD2. This CDR3 region has 15 residues. Germline V CDR1 and CDR2: SQVTM, ANQGSEA. With 1 base clipped from V and 5 bases from J, the junction kept 9 bases outside the gene matches. The CDR3 sequence is CSVEAGREGYDEQYF. CDR3 coding DNA: TGCAGCGTTGAAGCTGGGCGGGAGGGATACGACGAGCAGTACTTC.

The sample holds a few counts of this clonotype. The rearrangement joins TRBV2 to TRBJ2-7; no definite D call. CDR1 and CDR2 from the germline V gene are SNHLY and FYNNEI. V was cut by 2 bases and J by 2 bases, with 1 base left in between. The CDR3 is made up of 11 amino acids. The CDR3, as DNA: TGTGCCAGCAGTGAACCCTACGAGCAGTACTTC. Its translation: CASSEPYEQYF.

The rearrangement links TRBV29-1 to TRBJ1-1; D unclear. CDR3 length: 13 residues. CDR1 is SQVTM, CDR2 ANQGSEA, per germline. Trimming took 7 bases from V and 5 from J, leaving 17 bases between them. The CDR3 sequence: CSAAGRRGTEAFF. CDR3 coding DNA: TGCAGCGCTGCGGGCAGGCGGGGAACTGAAGCTTTCTTT.

This clonotype was seen repeatedly, ten times or more. The V gene is TRBV7-9, the J gene TRBJ1-1; no clear D. There are 14 residues in the CDR3. Trimming removed 1 base at V and 1 base at J, with 7 bases between. CDR1 is SEHNR and CDR2 is FQNEAQ in the germline V gene (reference sequence). The CDR3 nucleotides are TGTGCCAGCAGCTTAGATGTAGGGAACACTGAAGCTTTCTTT. As protein: CASSLDVGNTEAFF.